Listed below are T cell receptor beta chains from one sample, sequenced in a study of blood T cell repertoires in COVID-19. TCRdb's table, derived via immunoSEQ multiplex PCR, lists solely in-frame clones and lacks some. The sample yields around 150,000 clones, roughly 90% seen once. Material: peripheral blood. Receptors were obtained from a man aged 45 to 65 with active or convalescent COVID-19. Both conserved end residues are part of each CDR3. Expanded clones are given a class, and other clones once, few, many or no size at all.

>-|TRBJ2-7|TRBV7-9
CASSLPSGNSEQYF
>-|TRBJ2-3|TRBV4-3
CASSQTGTGGADTQYF
>-|TRBJ2-5|TRBV20-1
CSAFLETQYF
>-|TRBJ2-1|TRBV4-2
CASSHRLAGGTNEQFF
>-|TRBJ2-7|TRBV20-1
CSANRGVEQYF
>-|TRBJ2-5|TRBV2
CASSLGETQYF
>-|TRBJ2-5|TRBV10-3
CAISVGQGAGEPQYF
>-|TRBJ2-4|TRBV6-2/TRBV6-3
CASSYSKGLAGVAKNIQYF
>-|TRBJ2-5|TRBV2
CASTIQETQYF
>-|TRBJ1-1|TRBV7-9
CASSAWTVNTEAFF
>-|TRBJ1-2|TRBV10-3
CAVDSLDGYTF
>-|TRBJ2-2|TRBV5-6
CASSLRGRAVGELFF
>-|TRBJ1-6|TRBV28
CAGRAGQGLNSPLHF
>-|TRBJ2-7|TRBV28
CASNSGFSYEQYF
>-|TRBJ2-4|TRBV6-6
CASTDGGRSKNIQYF
>-|TRBJ2-5|TRBV5-1
CASSLVPGSQETQYF
>-|TRBJ2-7|TRBV5-1
CASGSGSGSYEQYF
>once|TRBJ2-2|TRBV5-6
CASSRTGSDTGELFF
>-|TRBJ2-7|TRBV12-3/TRBV12-4
CASSFAAAYEQYF
>-|TRBJ1-1|TRBV29-1
CSVVMNTEAFF
>-|TRBJ1-1|TRBV29-1
CSVDHGRSVNTEAFF
>-|TRBJ1-2|TRBV18
CASSPGTGMTYGYTF
>-|TRBJ2-5|TRBV11-3
CASSFADTGMFRETQYF
>few|TRBJ1-2|TRBV19
CASSASPPGSSVAYGYTF
>once|TRBJ2-1|TRBV4-2
CASSPAAREALGEQFF
>-|TRBJ2-3|TRBV5-1
CASSSLLAGAADTQYF
>-|TRBJ2-2|TRBV11-2
CASRRIAENTGELFF
>-|TRBJ2-7|TRBV6-5
CASSYQTGVNEQYF
>few|TRBJ2-1|TRBV4-2
CASSQGTRGDEQFF
>-|TRBJ1-5|TRBV21-1
CASSQINSNLGLPAQHF
>-|TRBJ1-2|TRBV28
CASSLLDGGKGGYTF
>-|TRBJ1-5|TRBV28
CASSRDRFAQPQHF
>-|TRBJ1-1|TRBV7-6
CASSTDRDMNTEAFF
>few|TRBJ1-6|TRBV2
CASSEGYRGSSPLHF
>-|TRBJ2-7|TRBV28
CASSFLAGGPIEQYF
>-|TRBJ2-1|TRBV7-9
CASSQTSGRRNEQFF
>-|TRBJ2-3|TRBV9
CASSVASPTDTQYF
>-|TRBJ2-5|TRBV9
CASKPGLAEETQYF
>-|TRBJ2-4|TRBV28
CASSPRLAGGQNIQYF
>-|TRBJ2-7|TRBV27
CASSPETSGFYEQYF
>-|TRBJ1-1|TRBV6-4
CASSPDRANTEAFF
>-|TRBJ2-2|TRBV7-2
CASSLGTGNTGELFF
>-|TRBJ1-6|TRBV5-5
CASSFADSPNSPLHF